These 13 T cell receptor beta chains were all obtained from the same sample, sequenced in a study of blood T cell repertoires in COVID-19. Clones were read by immunoSEQ multiplex PCR, and TCRdb kept only the in-frame ones, dropping some. The sample holds some 200,000 clones, about 85% seen once. Material for sequencing was PBMCs or T cells enriched from blood (not recorded which). The receptors come from a woman in her twenties or thirties who had recovered from COVID-19.

The gene calls are TRBV5-1 and TRBJ1-4, with D unresolved. From germline, CDR1 is SGHRS and CDR2 YFSETQ. The CDR3 has 14 amino acids. Trimming shortened V by 5 bases and J by 5 bases, and 13 bases separated the two germline ends. This CDR3 is CASREQPLNEKLFF. As DNA, the CDR3 is TGCGCCAGCAGGGAACAGCCCCTAAATGAAAAACTGTTTTTT. The whole variable domain, remainder taken from reference TRBV5-1 and TRBJ1-4, is KAGVTQTPRYLIKTRGQQVTLSCSPISGHRSVSWYQQTPGQGLQFLFEYFSETQRNKGNFPGRFSGRQFSNSRSEMNVSTLELGDSALYLCASREQPLNEKLFFGSGTQLSVL.

This rearrangement joins TRBV19 to TRBJ1-2; D is unclear. Germline CDR1 is LNHDA and CDR2 is SQIVND (reference sequence). Trimming shortened V by 5 bases and J by 7 bases, and 11 bases separated the two germline ends. The CDR3 is 12 amino acids. As DNA, the CDR3 is TGTGCCAGTAGTCCGACAAATACTGGCTACACCTTC. Its protein product is CASSPTNTGYTF.

The chain links TRBV7-2 to TRBJ1-4; perhaps TRBD1 as D (5 bases). Germline values: CDR1 SGHTA, CDR2 FQGNSA. CDR3 length: 15 residues. Trimming stripped 0 bases from V and 7 bases from J, with 12 bases between. The chain's CDR3 is CASSLAGTRGEKLFF. In DNA, the CDR3 is TGTGCCAGCAGCTTAGCGGGTACAAGGGGTGAAAAACTGTTTTTT.

The rearrangement uses TRBV7-2 and TRBJ1-2, with D maybe TRBD1 (5 bases). Per germline, CDR1 SGHTA and CDR2 FQGNSA. This CDR3 has 15 amino acids. The germline V and J ends were trimmed by 6 bases and 0 bases, with 14 bases remaining between them. The CDR3: CASRPSGGTNYGYTF. Here the CDR3 DNA reads TGTGCCAGCAGACCCTCGGGGGGGACTAACTATGGCTACACCTTC.

The chain has TRBV2 and TRBJ2-5; TRBD1 is a possible D gene (6 bases). This CDR3 contains 13 residues. V shed 7 bases and J shed 3 bases, with 12 bases lying between them. The germline CDR1 and CDR2 sequences are SNHLY and FYNNEI. CDR3 nucleotide sequence: TGTGCCAGCAAAGGGGGTAGAGAAGAGACCCAGTACTTC. Amino acid sequence: CASKGGREETQYF.

CDR3 amino acids: CASSFGGWETQYF. The CDR3 coding sequence is TGTGCCAGCAGCTTTGGAGGGTGGGAGACCCAGTACTTC. The rearrangement joins TRBV7-9 to TRBJ2-5; possible D gene TRBD2, 6 bases. In germline, CDR1 is SEHNR, CDR2 FQNEAQ (reference sequence). V was cut by 3 bases and J by 5 bases, with 10 bases left in between. There are 13 residues in the CDR3.

The genes are TRBV9 and TRBJ1-6, with TRBD1 matching 7 bases. Germline CDR1 and CDR2: SGDLS and YYNGEE. The CDR3 spans 16 residues. The J segment lost 0 bases and the V segment lost 3 bases, leaving 3 bases of the junction unmatched. CDR3 DNA sequence: TGTGCCAGCAGCGCCAGACAGGGCTCCTATAATTCACCCCTCCACTTT. It is translated as CASSARQGSYNSPLHF.

CDR3 nucleotide sequence: TGCGCCAGCGGACTACAGGGGCCCTCCTATAATTCACCCCTCCACTTT. Translating it yields CASGLQGPSYNSPLHF. J is TRBJ1-6 and V is TRBV10-2, with 7 bases aligning to TRBD1. The CDR3 contains 16 residues. Germline values: CDR1 WSHSY, CDR2 SAAADI. With 8 bases clipped from V and 0 bases from J, the junction kept 7 bases outside the gene matches.

CDR3 nucleotide sequence: TGTGCCAGCTCAAGGGAGGGAAGGAACACCGGGGAGCTGTTTTTT. Translating gives CASSREGRNTGELFF. J is TRBJ2-2 and V is TRBV18; 7 bases are a match to TRBD2. Unmatched junction bases numbered 4, after V lost 5 bases and J lost 1 base. This CDR3 spans 15 amino acids. Germline V CDR1 and CDR2: KGHSH, LQKENI.

The chain is built from TRBV19 and TRBJ2-6; D call uncertain. Germline lookup yields CDR1 LNHDA and CDR2 SQIVND (reference sequence). CDR3 length: 15 residues. The ends were cut back, 3 bases at V and 3 bases at J, with 9 bases in the middle. CDR3 nucleotides: TGTGCCAGTAGTATTGCGGCAGATGGGGCCAACGTCCTGACTTTC. This codes for CASSIAADGANVLTF.

This chain uses TRBV6-5 with TRBJ2-3; D perhaps matches TRBD2 (5 bases). The length of the CDR3 is 12 residues. V lost 8 bases and J lost 4, with 10 bases in between. In germline, CDR1 is MNHEY, CDR2 SVGAGI. CDR3 nucleotide sequence: TGTGCCAGCGCTACTAGGTCAGATACGCAGTATTTT. It is translated as CASATRSDTQYF.

The chain carries TRBV6-2 or TRBV6-3 and TRBJ2-7, with a possible D match to TRBD1 (5 bases). Germline assignment: CDR1 MNHEY and CDR2 SVGEGT. The CDR3 extends over 13 amino acids. V lost 3 bases and J 2 bases, leaving 8 bases between the germline ends. CDR3 bases: TGTGCCAGCAGTTATCAACAGGCCTACGAGCAGTACTTC. Protein: CASSYQQAYEQYF.

The rearrangement uses TRBV3-1 (or the pseudogene TRBV3-2) and TRBJ1-2; D is uncertain. The CDR3 loop spans 13 amino acids. Germline loops: CDR1 LGHDT, CDR2 YNNKEL (reference sequence). Deletions cut 4 bases from V and 2 bases from J, with 8 bases between. CDR3 DNA: TGTGCCAGCAGCCCAACACTAAACTATGGCTACACCTTC. It encodes CASSPTLNYGYTF.